The 19 T cell receptor beta chains reported below all come from one sample, sequenced in a study of blood T cell repertoires in COVID-19. Produced via immunoSEQ multiplex PCR; TCRdb's table is partial and in-frame only. The data show around 250,000 clones, approximately 81% seen once. Sequenced material: PBMCs or T cells enriched from blood (not recorded which). These receptors were collected from a woman aged 50 to 60 who had been exposed to COVID-19.

The V gene is TRBV6-5, the J gene TRBJ1-6; D not resolved. CDR3 size: 13 residues. The germline CDR1 and CDR2 sequences are MNHEY and SVGAGI. Trimming left V 2 bases short and J 11 bases short, with 10 bases between. The CDR3, as DNA: TGTGCCAGCAGTTACACCCCATCGGCACCCCTCCACTTT. The encoded protein is CASSYTPSAPLHF.

This chain joins TRBV5-4 and TRBJ2-5, with 7 bases identical to TRBD2. Germline trimming cut 0 bases from V and 1 base from J; bases unmatched to any gene: 3. This CDR3 comprises 15 residues. Germline-derived CDR1 and CDR2 are SGHNT and YYREEE (reference sequence). For the CDR3, the DNA is TGTGCCAGCAGCTTGGGGCAGCGGGGCCAAGAGACCCAGTACTTC. It specifies CASSLGQRGQETQYF.

This chain uses TRBV5-8 with TRBJ2-2; D possibly corresponds to TRBD1 (6 bases). This CDR3 region has 18 residues. Germline V gene lookup returns CDR1 SGHTS and CDR2 YDEGEE. Trimming stripped 1 base from V and 0 bases from J, with 16 bases between. The CDR3 nucleotides read TGTGCCAGCAGCTTGCCGATCCGGGACACCGCGAACACCGGGGAGCTGTTTTTT. Protein product: CASSLPIRDTANTGELFF.

V gene TRBV12-3 or TRBV12-4 combines with J gene TRBJ1-2; maybe TRBD1 (5 bases). Between the trimmed V and J ends, which lost 2 bases and 6 bases, there was a span of 10 bases. This CDR3 has 13 amino acids. CDR3 amino acids: CASSLSAGHGYTF. The DNA for the CDR3 is TGTGCCAGCAGTTTATCGGCAGGGCATGGCTACACCTTC.

The rearrangement joins TRBV15 to TRBJ1-2; perhaps TRBD1 as D (5 bases). The CDR3 has 14 residues. Germline V gene sequence: CDR1 LNHNV, CDR2 YYDKDF (reference sequence). Trimming left V 0 bases short and J 7 bases short, with 12 bases between. The DNA of the CDR3 is TGTGCCACCAGCAGAGATGGAGGGGCAGGTGGCTACACCTTC. It encodes CATSRDGGAGGYTF.

The chain recombines TRBV2 with TRBJ1-5, with a possible D match to TRBD1 (6 bases). Trimming pared 7 bases from V and 3 bases from J, leaving 16 bases between. The CDR3 is 15 residues long. Germline V CDR1 and CDR2: SNHLY, FYNNEI. The chain's CDR3 is CASTGGQGNNQPQHF. CDR3 sequence (DNA): TGTGCCAGCACCGGTGGGCAGGGGAACAATCAGCCCCAGCATTTT. Variable domain in full (rest from reference TRBV2 and TRBJ1-5): EPEVTQTPSHQVTQMGQEVILRCVPISNHLYFYWYRQILGQKVEFLVSFYNNEISEKSEIFDDQFSVERPDGSNFTLKIRSTKLEDSAMYFCASTGGQGNNQPQHFGDGTRLSIL.

The genes are TRBV6-5 and TRBJ2-5, with 9 bases lining up with TRBD2. This CDR3 spans 15 amino acids. Germline V gene lookup returns CDR1 MNHEY and CDR2 SVGAGI. Trimming cost V 4 bases and J 5 bases; bases outside gene matches: 8. In DNA form, the CDR3 reads TGTGCCAGCAGTTCCCGAACTAGCGGGTTTGAGACCCAGTACTTC. Translated: CASSSRTSGFETQYF.

J is TRBJ1-5 and V is TRBV24-1; 7 bases align to TRBD1. Germline values: CDR1 KGHDR, CDR2 SFDVKD. This CDR3 has 13 residues. The J segment lost 4 bases and the V segment lost 7 bases, leaving 3 bases of the junction unmatched. CDR3 loop: CATSSQGNQPQHF. In DNA, the CDR3 is TGTGCCACCAGCTCACAGGGGAATCAGCCCCAGCATTTT.

The chain carries TRBV19 and TRBJ2-2; possible D gene TRBD2, 5 bases. Germline values: CDR1 LNHDA, CDR2 SQIVND (reference sequence). Trimming removed 6 bases from V and 7 bases from J, with 12 bases in between. CDR3 size: 13 residues. The CDR3 nucleotides are TGTGCCAGTAGCTCCTATGAGGGCGGGGAGCTGTTTTTT. It translates to CASSSYEGGELFF. The complete variable domain, with remaining parts taken from reference TRBV19 and TRBJ2-2, reads DGGITQSPKYLFRKEGQNVTLSCEQNLNHDAMYWYRQDPGQGLRLIYYSQIVNDFQKGDIAEGYSVSREKKESFPLTVTSAQKNPTAFYLCASSSYEGGELFFGEGSRLTVL.

This clone is a singleton in its sample. The chain's CDR3 is CAIGTGTGQNTEAFF. CDR3 sequence (DNA): TGTGCCATCGGCACCGGGACAGGACAGAACACTGAAGCTTTCTTT. V is TRBV10-3 and J is TRBJ1-1, with 8 bases fitting TRBD1. Germline CDR1 is ENHRY and CDR2 is SYGVKD. The V and J ends lost 8 bases and 1 base, in that order; junction bases with no gene match: 9. The CDR3 runs 15 residues.

The chain uses TRBV7-9 and TRBJ1-2; D unclear. The V end was cut by 5 bases, the J end by 8 bases, with 15 bases between. The length of the CDR3 is 13 residues. The V gene's germline CDR1 is SEHNR and CDR2 FQNEAQ (reference sequence). CDR3 in amino acids: CASSPSGSGGYTF. The CDR3 bases are TGTGCCAGCAGCCCCTCGGGGTCGGGAGGCTACACCTTC.

The rearrangement joins TRBV24-1 to TRBJ2-1; 12 bases are shared with TRBD1. V shed 4 bases, J shed 6 bases, and the junction held 3 bases outside the gene matches. This CDR3 is built from 15 residues. Per the germline V gene, CDR1 is KGHDR and CDR2 is SFDVKD. For the CDR3, the DNA is TGTGCCACCAGTGACGGGACAGGGGGCATCAATGAGCAGTTCTTC. Protein sequence: CATSDGTGGINEQFF.

The chain is built from TRBV18 and TRBJ1-1, with 9 bases matching TRBD1. CDR3 size: 15 residues. Germline CDR1 reads KGHSH; CDR2 reads LQKENI. J lost 5 bases, V lost 2 bases, and 6 bases had no gene match. The CDR3 bases are TGTGCCAGCTCACCAAACAGGGGGCGCGAAACTGAAGCTTTCTTT. The encoded protein is CASSPNRGRETEAFF.

The CDR3 region is CASSTRTLNTGELFF. As DNA, the CDR3 is TGTGCCAGTAGTACCCGGACTCTGAACACCGGGGAGCTGTTTTTT. J is TRBJ2-2 and V is TRBV19, with D possibly TRBD2 on 5 matching bases. CDR3 length: 15 residues. The germline V gene has CDR1 LNHDA and CDR2 SQIVND (reference sequence). Trimming shortened V by 4 bases and J by 1 base, and 10 bases separated the two germline ends.

This clone was counted a few times. The V call is TRBV6-4, the J call TRBJ2-2; 10 bases line up with TRBD2. This CDR3 spans 15 amino acids. The trim removed 2 bases at V and 9 bases at J, leaving 6 bases unmatched. Germline V gene data show CDR1 as MRHNA and CDR2 as SNTAGT. The CDR3 loop is CASSDRTSGHRELFF. As DNA, the CDR3 is TGTGCCAGCAGTGACCGGACTAGCGGCCACCGGGAGCTGTTTTTT.

The chain links TRBV9 to TRBJ2-1; TRBD2 agrees at 11 bases. The J segment lost 3 bases and the V segment lost 3 bases, leaving 5 bases of the junction unmatched. The CDR3 has 16 residues. Germline CDR1 and CDR2: SGDLS and YYNGEE. The CDR3 protein is CASSGRLAGSYNEQFF. CDR3 nucleotides: TGTGCCAGCAGCGGACGACTAGCGGGGAGCTACAATGAGCAGTTCTTC.

This clone was observed a few times. The chain is built from TRBV3-1 (or the pseudogene TRBV3-2) and TRBJ1-2; weak D call: TRBD1 (6 bases). Germline-derived CDR1 and CDR2 are LGHDT and YNNKEL (reference sequence). V was shortened by 1 base and J by 4 bases, with 7 bases between the two germline ends. The CDR3 runs to 13 residues. Here the CDR3 DNA reads TGTGCCAGCAGCCAAGGACAGGTCTATGGCTACACCTTC. Its protein product is CASSQGQVYGYTF.

The chain carries TRBV5-1 and TRBJ2-1; the match to TRBD1 covers 7 bases. The germline V gene has CDR1 SGHRS and CDR2 YFSETQ. The trim removed 0 bases at V and 1 base at J, leaving 4 bases unmatched. The CDR3 loop spans 16 amino acids. The CDR3 sequence: CASSLDEGASYNEQFF. The CDR3 DNA reads as TGCGCCAGCAGCTTGGACGAGGGGGCTTCCTACAATGAGCAGTTCTTC.

The chain carries TRBV5-5 and TRBJ2-5, with D unresolved. The CDR3 loop spans 13 amino acids. Germline V gene data show CDR1 as SGHKS and CDR2 as YYEKEE (reference sequence). With 4 bases removed from V and 5 bases from J, the gap between germline ends came to 12 bases. The CDR3 coding sequence is TGTGCCAGCAGCGCGACTTTGAGGGAGACCCAGTACTTC. This codes for CASSATLRETQYF.